This TCR beta chain is from a study of beta chain features in type 1 diabetes. Study results and caveats: VDJ junctions in type 1 diabetes patients carried more deletions and fewer insertions. The naive, central memory and Treg TCRB repertoires of patients appeared to be more similar to one another than those of healthy donors. Within each of all four CD4+ subsets, Type 1 diabetes patients had TCRB CDR3s that were moderately but significantly shorter.

As regards this clone: Its antigen is unknown.

cDNA synthesis used the whole RNA isolate, giving expressed TCRB sequences. Here immunoSEQ multiplex PCR was the method, and the copy in TCRdb shows in-frame clones only, minus some. This table has 130,000 to 150,000 clones, more than 9% appearing once. Germline lookup yields CDR1 SQVTM and CDR2 ANQGSEA. Trimming took 5 bases from V and 1 from J, leaving 11 bases between them. The CDR3 runs 13 residues. The clonotype originates from a man between 18 and 29 years old in good health. Specimen: naive CD4+ T cells from blood. V usage is TRBV29-1 and J usage is TRBJ2-5, with D possibly being TRBD2 (5 bases). Written as DNA, the CDR3 is TGCAGCGTTTTACGGGGAGTCCAAGAGACCCAGTACTTC. Its protein is CSVLRGVQETQYF.